The clone carrying this T cell receptor beta chain was found a few times. The sample belongs to a study of T cell responses to AZD1222 COVID-19 vaccine. TCRdb keeps only in-frame clones here, not all; method: immunoSEQ multiplex PCR. Counted here are under 200,000 clones, 80% to 95% occurring once; the ten biggest clones make up over 1.5%. This CDR3 contains 17 residues. V dropped 4 bases and J dropped 0; count of bases not matched to a gene: 8. CDR1 and CDR2 from the germline V gene are WNHNN and SYGVQD (reference sequence). This sequence originates from an adult in good health. V usage is TRBV10-1 and J usage is TRBJ2-2; 7 positions match TRBD2. This specimen was peripheral blood, taken on day 0 of AZD1222 vaccination. The CDR3 DNA sequence: TGCGCCAGCAGTGGAGCTCCGGGACTACCGAACACCGGGGAGCTGTTTTTT. Translating it yields CASSGAPGLPNTGELFF.